This T cell receptor (beta chain) was profiled in a study of molecular identifiers for immune sequencing clone quantification. General study points: Jurkat TCR RNA spiked in from one cell (amid about a million naive cells) was reportedly detectable.

This clonotype was detected ten times or more. Its specificity is unknown. This CDR3 region has 15 residues. From germline, CDR1 is SGHVS and CDR2 FNYEAQ. With 0 bases removed from V and 2 bases from J, the gap between germline ends came to 9 bases. Generation of bulk TCR libraries relied on previously described methods and listed TCR primers. TCRdb re-derived calls from the PCR reads in MiXCR, one entry per CDR3 protein. The data show approximately 54,000 distinct CDR3 sequences, under 30% seen once. This TCR derives from a human donor in good health. Some libraries in this study had Jurkat cell RNA spiked in. Specimen: naive CD8+ T cells from blood, with Jurkat cell RNA spiked in. Described subset: FACS-sorted CD8+CD4-CCR7+CD45RA+ naive T cells. The rearrangement joins TRBV7-6 to TRBJ2-3; maybe TRBD2 (6 bases). This chain's CDR3 is CASSLAGTSTDTQYF. DNA for the CDR3: TGTGCCAGCAGCTTAGCGGGGACTTCCACAGATACGCAGTATTTT.